This is a list of T cell receptor beta chains from one sample in a study of T cells in Graves' hyperthyroidism and ophthalmopathy. One entry per CDR3 protein, called by TCRdb with MiXCR from the multiplex PCR reads. The sample holds over 250,000 distinct CDR3 sequences; about 20% are singletons and the top ten take over 55%. The sequencing input was blood. The receptors shown here come from a man aged 25 to 40 with Graves' ophthalmopathy. The CDR3 runs from the conserved cysteine through the conserved F or W. The D gene is left open where the match is weak. Size tells how often a clone was seen (once, few, many) or the class of an expanded clone, and some rows leave it out.

j_call	v_call	d_call	clone_size	cdr3_aa	cdr3_nt
TRBJ2-7	TRBV20-1	-	many	CSAIRDNNYEQYF	TGCAGTGCCATCCGGGACAACAACTACGAGCAGTACTTC
TRBJ2-3	TRBV28	TRBD2	many	CASSFPGLAGVSDTQYF	TGTGCCAGCAGTTTCCCAGGACTAGCGGGAGTCTCAGATACGCAGTATTTT
TRBJ1-3	TRBV12-3/TRBV12-4	-	-	CATPGASGNTIYF	TGTGCCACTCCGGGGGCCTCTGGAAACACCATATATTTT
TRBJ2-1	TRBV5-1	-	-	CASSPDSHNEQFF	TGTGCCAGCAGCCCAGACAGCCACAATGAGCAGTTCTTC
TRBJ2-1	TRBV9	-	few	CASSPGRGPSSYNEQFF	TGTGCCAGCAGCCCAGGGAGGGGGCCCAGCTCCTACAATGAGCAGTTCTTC
TRBJ1-1	TRBV28	-	-	CASSSTGLRNTEAFF	TGTGCCAGCAGTTCGACAGGACTCCGGAACACTGAAGCTTTCTTT
TRBJ1-2	TRBV30	-	many	CAWTGGAYSSYGYTF	TGTGCCTGGACTGGGGGGGCTTATTCCTCCTATGGCTACACCTTC
TRBJ1-4	TRBV3-1	TRBD1	many	CASSRRTGENEKLFF	TGTGCCAGCAGCCGACGGACAGGCGAAAATGAAAAACTGTTTTTT
TRBJ1-1	TRBV11-3	-	-	CASSLEGGASEAFF	TGTGCCAGCAGCTTAGAGGGGGGGGCCTCTGAAGCTTTCTTT
TRBJ1-2	TRBV19	-	-	CASNVGRQARYGYTF	TGTGCCAGTAACGTGGGACGACAGGCTCGGTATGGCTACACCTTC
TRBJ1-1	TRBV7-8	-	-	CASSQGDGGAEAFF	TGTGCCAGCAGCCAAGGGGATGGTGGGGCTGAAGCTTTCTTT
TRBJ2-1	TRBV20-1	-	-	CSAREAGWGFYNEQFF	TGCAGTGCTAGGGAAGCTGGGTGGGGTTTTTACAATGAGCAGTTCTTC